Sequencing of this T cell receptor beta chain was carried out in a study of regulatory T cells in long-lasting Graves disease. Combining iRepertoire HTBI primers with Arm-PCR of CDR3 regions, the authors built TCR beta libraries. TCRdb re-called the multiplex PCR reads with MiXCR, one entry per CDR3 protein. This sample yields roughly 500,000 distinct CDR3 sequences, of which about 15% are seen a single time; around a sixth belongs to the top ten. Time point of the sample: newly diagnosed GD, antithyroid drugs for less than 3 months. PBMC-extracted RNA yielded the TCR library. Study outcomes and limitations: Favored usage of TRBV28, TRBJ1-2 and TRBJ2-5 was recorded in persistent disease.

CDR3 length: 16 amino acids. V lost 1 base to trimming and J lost 1 base, with 10 bases between them. CDR1 is LGHDT and CDR2 is YNNKEL in the germline V gene (reference sequence). This clonotype has at least ten counts. What it binds is unknown. These data were also filed under a second study, of T cells in Graves' hyperthyroidism and ophthalmopathy. That investigation notes: Patients aged 18 to 65 had newly diagnosed hyperthyroidism lasting under 2 months. The HTBI primer set served for first-round RT-PCR of the TCR CDR3. Researchers found most expanded thyroid clonotypes above 0.001 in blood as well.

The rearrangement joins TRBV3-1 to TRBJ2-2, with D possibly TRBD2 on 6 matching bases. This sequence originates from a woman aged 45-65 years with Graves disease. The specimen was peripheral blood mononuclear cells (PBMCs), collected at new diagnosis, from a patient treated with antithyroid drugs. This CDR3 reads CASSQGRGMNTGELFF. The CDR3 nucleotides are TGTGCCAGCAGCCAAGGTCGCGGGATGAACACCGGGGAGCTGTTTTTT.